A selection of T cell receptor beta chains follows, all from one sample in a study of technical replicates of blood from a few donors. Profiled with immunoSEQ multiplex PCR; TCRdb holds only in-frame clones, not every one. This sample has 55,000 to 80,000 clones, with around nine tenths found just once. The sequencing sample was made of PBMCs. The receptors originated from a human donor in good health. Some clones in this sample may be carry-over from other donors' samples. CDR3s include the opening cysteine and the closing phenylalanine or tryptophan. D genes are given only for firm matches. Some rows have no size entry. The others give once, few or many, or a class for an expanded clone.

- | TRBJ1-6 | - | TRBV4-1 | CASSQVITGSNSPLHF | TGCGCCAGCAGCCAAGTAATCACAGGGAGTAATTCACCCCTCCACTTT
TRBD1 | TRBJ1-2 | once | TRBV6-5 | CASSYRDRRGYGYTF | TGTGCCAGCAGTTACCGGGACAGGAGAGGGTATGGCTACACCTTC
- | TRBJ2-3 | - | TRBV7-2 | CASARSSGTDTQYF | TGTGCCAGCGCCCGTAGCTCGGGCACAGATACGCAGTATTTT
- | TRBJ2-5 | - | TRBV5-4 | CASSLGDQETQYF | TGTGCCAGCAGCTTAGGGGACCAAGAGACCCAGTACTTC
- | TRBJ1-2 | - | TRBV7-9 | CASSPGGAGDYGYTF | TGTGCCAGCAGCCCCGGGGGGGCAGGTGACTATGGCTACACCTTC
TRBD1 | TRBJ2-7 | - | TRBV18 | CASSVTGGASYEQYF | TGTGCCAGCTCCGTAACAGGGGGCGCGTCCTACGAGCAGTACTTC
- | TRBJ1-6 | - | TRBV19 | CASSTGSSYNSPLHF | TGTGCCAGTAGTACCGGGAGCTCCTATAATTCACCCCTCCACTTT
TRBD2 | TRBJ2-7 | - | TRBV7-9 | CASSLASGDDYEQYF | TGTGCCAGCAGCTTAGCCAGCGGGGACGACTACGAGCAGTACTTC
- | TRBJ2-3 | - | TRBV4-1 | CASSQGIADTDTQYF | TGCGCCAGCAGCCAAGGGATAGCGGACACAGATACGCAGTATTTT
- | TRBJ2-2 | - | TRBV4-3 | CASSQVHQVGVGELFF | TGCGCCAGCAGCCAAGTCCACCAGGTGGGAGTGGGGGAGCTGTTTTTT
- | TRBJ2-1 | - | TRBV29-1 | CSVEGARLILNEQFF | TGCAGCGTTGAAGGCGCGAGGTTAATCTTGAATGAGCAGTTCTTC
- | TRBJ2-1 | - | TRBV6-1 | CASSEMLGENNEQFF | TGTGCCAGCAGTGAAATGTTGGGCGAGAATAATGAGCAGTTCTTC
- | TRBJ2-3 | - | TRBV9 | CASSVLGESTDTQYF | TGTGCCAGCAGCGTATTGGGAGAGAGCACAGATACGCAGTATTTT
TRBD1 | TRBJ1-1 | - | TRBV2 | CASSEYLRDRWMNTEAFF | TGTGCCAGCAGTGAGTACCTCCGGGACAGGTGGATGAACACTGAAGCTTTCTTT
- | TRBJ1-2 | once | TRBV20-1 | CSARLPYGYTF | TGCAGTGCTAGGCTACCCTATGGCTACACCTTC
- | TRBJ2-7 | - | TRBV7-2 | CASSQLQGSSYEQYF | TGTGCCAGCAGCCAACTACAGGGAAGCTCCTACGAGCAGTACTTC
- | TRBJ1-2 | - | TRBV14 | CASSQTGNGYTF | TGTGCCAGCAGCCAAACAGGGAATGGCTACACCTTC
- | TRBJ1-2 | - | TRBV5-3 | CARSEAIYTF | TGTGCCAGAAGCGAAGCGATCTACACCTTC
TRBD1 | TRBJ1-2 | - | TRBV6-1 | CASRDGQGQGYTF | TGTGCCAGCAGAGACGGACAGGGTCAGGGCTACACCTTC
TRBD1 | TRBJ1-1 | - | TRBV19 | CASSFLDRMNTEAFF | TGTGCCAGTAGTTTCTTGGACAGGATGAACACTGAAGCTTTCTTT
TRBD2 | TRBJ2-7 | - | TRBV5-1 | CASSLSFGLADEQYF | TGCGCCAGCAGCTTGTCATTTGGGCTAGCGGACGAGCAGTACTTC
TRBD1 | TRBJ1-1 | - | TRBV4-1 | CASSPTGVTEAFF | TGCGCCAGCAGCCCCACAGGGGTGACTGAAGCTTTCTTT
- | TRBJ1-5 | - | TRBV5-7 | CASSSSEDSNQPQHF | TGTGCCAGCAGCTCGTCAGAAGATAGCAATCAGCCCCAGCATTTT
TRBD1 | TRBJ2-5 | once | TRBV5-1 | CASSLEGRGRGETQYF | TGCGCCAGCAGCTTGGAGGGCAGGGGGCGAGGCGAGACCCAGTACTTC
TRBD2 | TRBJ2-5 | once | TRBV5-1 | CASSPLAGETQYF | TGCGCCAGCAGCCCGCTAGCGGGAGAGACCCAGTACTTC
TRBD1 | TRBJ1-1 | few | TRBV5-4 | CASSGGDRGSEAFF | TGTGCCAGCAGCGGAGGGGACAGGGGCTCTGAAGCTTTCTTT
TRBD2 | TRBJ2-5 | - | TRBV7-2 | CASSSVAGPETQYF | TGTGCCAGCAGCTCAGTAGCGGGACCAGAGACCCAGTACTTC
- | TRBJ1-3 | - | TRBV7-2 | CASSDFGQTIYF | TGTGCCAGCAGCGACTTTGGCCAGACGATATATTTT
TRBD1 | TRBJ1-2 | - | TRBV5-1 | CASSKQGPNYGYTF | TGCGCCAGCAGCAAACAGGGGCCCAACTATGGCTACACCTTC
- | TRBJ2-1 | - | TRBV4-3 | CASSQGRAGLYNEQFF | TGCGCCAGCAGCCAAGGACGGGCGGGACTCTACAATGAGCAGTTCTTC
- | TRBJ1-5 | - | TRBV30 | CAWRRRGGDSNQPQHF | TGTGCCTGGAGGCGCAGGGGTGGGGATAGCAATCAGCCCCAGCATTTT
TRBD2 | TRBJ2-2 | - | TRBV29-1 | CSPVAGRARELFF | TGCAGCCCGGTTGCGGGGAGGGCCCGGGAGCTGTTTTTT
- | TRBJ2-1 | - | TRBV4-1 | CASSLASAGDEQFF | TGCGCCAGCAGCTTGGCTAGCGCTGGGGATGAGCAGTTCTTC
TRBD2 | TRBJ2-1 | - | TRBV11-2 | CASSYTSGGAGEQFF | TGTGCCAGCAGCTACACTAGCGGGGGGGCTGGGGAGCAGTTCTTC
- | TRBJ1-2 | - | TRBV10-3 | CAIAGGLVGNGYTF | TGTGCCATCGCGGGGGGGCTAGTTGGGAATGGCTACACCTTC
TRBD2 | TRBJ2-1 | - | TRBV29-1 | CSVQGGLAGSRNEQFF | TGCAGCGTACAAGGGGGACTAGCGGGGTCTCGGAATGAGCAGTTCTTC
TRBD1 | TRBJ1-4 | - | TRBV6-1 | CASSPTGVTNEKLFF | TGTGCCAGCAGTCCGACAGGGGTCACTAATGAAAAACTGTTTTTT
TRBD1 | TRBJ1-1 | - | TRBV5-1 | CASSSQGEMNTEAFF | TGCGCCAGCAGCTCCCAGGGGGAAATGAACACTGAAGCTTTCTTT
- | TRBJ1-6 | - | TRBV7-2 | CASSLAGRGYSPLHF | TGTGCCAGCAGCTTAGCGGGCAGGGGATATTCACCCCTCCACTTT
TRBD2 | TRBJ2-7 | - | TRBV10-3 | CAISETRTSGSPEQYF | TGTGCCATCAGTGAGACCCGGACTAGCGGGAGTCCCGAGCAGTACTTC